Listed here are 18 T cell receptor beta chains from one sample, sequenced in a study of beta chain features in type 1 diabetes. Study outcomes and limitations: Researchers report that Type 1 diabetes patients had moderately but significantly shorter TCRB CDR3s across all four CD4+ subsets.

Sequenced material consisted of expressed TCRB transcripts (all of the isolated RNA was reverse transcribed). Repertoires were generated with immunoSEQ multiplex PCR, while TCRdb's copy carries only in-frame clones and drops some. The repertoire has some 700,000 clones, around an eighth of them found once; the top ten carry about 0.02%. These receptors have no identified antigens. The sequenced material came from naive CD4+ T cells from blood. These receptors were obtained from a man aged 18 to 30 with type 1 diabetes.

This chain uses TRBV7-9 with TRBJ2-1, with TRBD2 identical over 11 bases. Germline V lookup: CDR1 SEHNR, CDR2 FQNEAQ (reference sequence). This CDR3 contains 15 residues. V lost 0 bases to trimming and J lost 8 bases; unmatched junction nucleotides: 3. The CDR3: CASSLAGLAADEQFF. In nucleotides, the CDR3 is TGTGCCAGCAGCTTAGCGGGACTAGCGGCAGATGAGCAGTTCTTC.

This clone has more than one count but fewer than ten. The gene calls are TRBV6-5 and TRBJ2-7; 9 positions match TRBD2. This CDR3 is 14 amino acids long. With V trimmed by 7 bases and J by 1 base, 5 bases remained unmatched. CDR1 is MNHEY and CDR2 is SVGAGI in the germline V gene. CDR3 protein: CASTSGGKSYEQYF. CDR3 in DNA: TGTGCCAGCACGAGCGGGGGGAAATCCTACGAGCAGTACTTC.

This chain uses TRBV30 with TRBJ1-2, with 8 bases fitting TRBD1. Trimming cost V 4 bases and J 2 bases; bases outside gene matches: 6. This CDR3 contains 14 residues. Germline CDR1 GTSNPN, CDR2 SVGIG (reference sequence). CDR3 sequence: CAWTRQGLNYGYTF. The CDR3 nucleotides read TGTGCCTGGACCCGACAGGGGTTGAACTATGGCTACACCTTC.

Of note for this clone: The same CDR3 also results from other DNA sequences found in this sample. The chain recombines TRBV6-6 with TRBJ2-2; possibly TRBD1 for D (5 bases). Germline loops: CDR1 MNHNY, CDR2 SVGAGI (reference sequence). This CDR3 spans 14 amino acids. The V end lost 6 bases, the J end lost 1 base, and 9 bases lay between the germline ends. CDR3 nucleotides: TGTGCCAGCAGGCTAGGACAGAACACCGGGGAGCTGTTTTTT. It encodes CASRLGQNTGELFF.

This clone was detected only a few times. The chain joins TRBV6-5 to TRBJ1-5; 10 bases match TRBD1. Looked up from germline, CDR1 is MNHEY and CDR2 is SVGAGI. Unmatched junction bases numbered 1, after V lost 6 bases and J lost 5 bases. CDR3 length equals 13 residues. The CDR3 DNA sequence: TGTGCCAGCAGAGGGACAGGGGATCAGCCCCAGCATTTT. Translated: CASRGTGDQPQHF.

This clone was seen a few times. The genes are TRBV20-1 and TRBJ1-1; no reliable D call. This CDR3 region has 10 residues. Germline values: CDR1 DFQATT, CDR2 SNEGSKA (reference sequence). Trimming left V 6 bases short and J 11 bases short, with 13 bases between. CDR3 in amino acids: CSASIDTAFF. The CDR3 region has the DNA TGCAGTGCCTCAATCGACACTGCTTTCTTT.

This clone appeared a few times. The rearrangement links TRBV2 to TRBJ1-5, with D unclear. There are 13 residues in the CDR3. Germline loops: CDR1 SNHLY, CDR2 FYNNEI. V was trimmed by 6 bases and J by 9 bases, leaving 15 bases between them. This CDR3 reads CASRDPALGPQHF. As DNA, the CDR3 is TGTGCCAGCAGAGACCCCGCCCTGGGGCCCCAGCATTTT.

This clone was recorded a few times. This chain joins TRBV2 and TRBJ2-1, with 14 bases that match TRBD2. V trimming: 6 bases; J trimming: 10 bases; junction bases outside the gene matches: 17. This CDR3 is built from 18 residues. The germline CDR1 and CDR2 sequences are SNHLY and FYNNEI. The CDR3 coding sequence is TGTGCCAGCAGCTCATTAGGGACTAGCGGGGGCCACTTAGGGGAGCAGTTCTTC. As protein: CASSSLGTSGGHLGEQFF.

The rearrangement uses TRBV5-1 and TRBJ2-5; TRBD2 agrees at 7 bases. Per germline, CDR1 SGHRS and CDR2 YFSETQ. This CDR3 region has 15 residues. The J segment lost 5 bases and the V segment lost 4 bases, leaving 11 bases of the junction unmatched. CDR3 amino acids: CASSPDALGGETQYF. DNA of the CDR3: TGCGCCAGCAGCCCGGACGCTCTGGGAGGGGAGACCCAGTACTTC.

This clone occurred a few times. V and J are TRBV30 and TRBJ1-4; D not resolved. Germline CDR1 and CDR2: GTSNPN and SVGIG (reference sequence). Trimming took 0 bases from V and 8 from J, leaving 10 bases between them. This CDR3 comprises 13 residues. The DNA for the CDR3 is TGTGCCTGGAGTGTATATCGAGGGGAAAAACTGTTTTTT. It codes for CAWSVYRGEKLFF.

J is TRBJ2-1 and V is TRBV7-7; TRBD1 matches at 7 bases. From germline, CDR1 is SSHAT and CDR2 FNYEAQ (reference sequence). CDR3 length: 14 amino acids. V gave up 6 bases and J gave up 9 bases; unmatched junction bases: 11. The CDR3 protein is CASSRDREGGEQFF. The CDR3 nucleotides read TGTGCCAGCAGTCGTGACAGGGAAGGGGGTGAGCAGTTCTTC.

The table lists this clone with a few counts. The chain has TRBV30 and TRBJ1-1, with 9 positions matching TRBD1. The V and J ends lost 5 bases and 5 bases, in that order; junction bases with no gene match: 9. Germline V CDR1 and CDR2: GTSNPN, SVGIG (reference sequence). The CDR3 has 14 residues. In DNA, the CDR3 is TGTGCCTGGGACGTACAGGGGGCAGGGACTGAAGCTTTCTTT. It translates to CAWDVQGAGTEAFF.

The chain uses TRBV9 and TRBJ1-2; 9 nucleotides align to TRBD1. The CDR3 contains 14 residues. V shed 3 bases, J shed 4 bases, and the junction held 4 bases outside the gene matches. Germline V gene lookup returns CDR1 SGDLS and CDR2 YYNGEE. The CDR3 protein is CASSDGQGSYGYTF. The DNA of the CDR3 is TGTGCCAGCAGCGACGGACAGGGGAGCTATGGCTACACCTTC.

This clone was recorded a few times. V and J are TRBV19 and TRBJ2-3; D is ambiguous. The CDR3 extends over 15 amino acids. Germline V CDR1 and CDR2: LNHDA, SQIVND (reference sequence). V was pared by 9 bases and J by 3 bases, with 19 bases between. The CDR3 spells CASESRNLGTDTQYF. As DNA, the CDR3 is TGTGCCAGCGAGAGTAGGAACCTGGGAACAGATACGCAGTATTTT.

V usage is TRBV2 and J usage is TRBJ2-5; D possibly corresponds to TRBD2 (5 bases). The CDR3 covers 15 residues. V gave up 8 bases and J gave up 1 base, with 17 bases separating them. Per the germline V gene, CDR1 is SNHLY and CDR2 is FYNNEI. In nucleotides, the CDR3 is TGTGCCAGCGGAGGAACGGGGAGCCCCCAAGAGACCCAGTACTTC. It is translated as CASGGTGSPQETQYF. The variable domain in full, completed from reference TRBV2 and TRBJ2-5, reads EPEVTQTPSHQVTQMGQEVILRCVPISNHLYFYWYRQILGQKVEFLVSFYNNEISEKSEIFDDQFSVERPDGSNFTLKIRSTKLEDSAMYFCASGGTGSPQETQYFGPGTRLLVL.

This CDR3 reads CASSFGGLSPQHF. CDR3 nucleotide sequence: TGTGCCAGCAGTTTCGGGGGACTTTCGCCCCAGCATTTT. This chain uses TRBV6-5 with TRBJ1-5; D possibly corresponds to TRBD1 (5 bases). This CDR3 contains 13 residues. Germline V CDR1 and CDR2: MNHEY, SVGAGI. The V and J ends lost 4 bases and 9 bases respectively, with 13 bases between them.

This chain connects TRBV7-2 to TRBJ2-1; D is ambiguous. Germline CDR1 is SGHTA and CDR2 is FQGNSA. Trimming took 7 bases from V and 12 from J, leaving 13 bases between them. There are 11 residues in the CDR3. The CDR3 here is CASTRTVGQFF. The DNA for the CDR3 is TGTGCCAGCACCCGGACGGTGGGGCAGTTCTTC.

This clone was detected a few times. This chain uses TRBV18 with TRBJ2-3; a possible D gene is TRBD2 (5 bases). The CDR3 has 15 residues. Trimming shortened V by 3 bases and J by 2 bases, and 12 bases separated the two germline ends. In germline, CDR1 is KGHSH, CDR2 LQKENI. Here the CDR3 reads CASSPAGDATDTQYF. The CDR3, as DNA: TGTGCCAGCTCACCCGCCGGGGATGCCACAGATACGCAGTATTTT.